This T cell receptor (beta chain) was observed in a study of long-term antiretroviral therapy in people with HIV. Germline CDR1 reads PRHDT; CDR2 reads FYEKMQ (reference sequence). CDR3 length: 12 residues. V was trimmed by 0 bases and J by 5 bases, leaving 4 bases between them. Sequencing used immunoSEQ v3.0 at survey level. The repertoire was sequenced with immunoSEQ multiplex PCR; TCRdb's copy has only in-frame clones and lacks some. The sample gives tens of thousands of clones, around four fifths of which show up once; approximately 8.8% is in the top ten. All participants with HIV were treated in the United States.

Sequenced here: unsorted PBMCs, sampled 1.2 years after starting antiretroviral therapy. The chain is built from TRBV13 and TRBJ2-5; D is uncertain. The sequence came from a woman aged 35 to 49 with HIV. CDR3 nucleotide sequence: TGTGCCAGCAGCTTAGGCAGGGAGACCCAGTACTTC. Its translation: CASSLGRETQYF.